This T cell receptor beta chain comes out of a study of blood T cell repertoires in COVID-19 (dated by TCRdb to about 2020). About the study as a whole: The collaborator samples originated in the United States, Italy and Spain and spanned the acute and convalescent phases of COVID-19. Samples were obtained from the ongoing ImmuneRACE study (first 160 participants) and from about 1,300 subjects provided by 6 global collaborators. A de-identified subject ID, COVID-19 status, age in years and sex were almost always included in the sample metadata. The prospective study material was composed of cDNA or gDNA derived from T cells, B-cell-depleted T cells, or PBMCs. The repertoires were released in a freely available public database meant as a resource for research on the immune response to SARS-CoV-2. Where available, HLA class I and class II types were obtained from metadata supplied by the sample provider rather than from assay-based typing. The dataset comprised deeply sampled blood TCRbeta repertoires from subjects exposed to, actively infected with, or recovered from COVID-19. Broader findings and caveats from the paper: The quantity of clinical and demographic metadata differed by source and by participant and was supplied without curation.

TCRbeta CDR3 regions were amplified from genomic DNA by means of the immunoSEQ Assay, a bias-controlled multiplex PCR. Per the original workflow: Nucleated cell counts per sample were estimated from amplification of reference gene primers within the assay. To quantify the absolute abundance of each unique TCRbeta CDR3 rearrangement, sequence reads were collapsed and filtered. For each sample, productive Simpson clonality was calculated as the square root of Simpson's diversity index across productive rearrangements. In its TCRdb copy, this immuneACCESS table keeps in-frame sequences only and misses some clones. Where compared with another copy, unresolved V genes explain less than half of these, and the others have no known cause. V, J and clone size reflect that table, while D and trimming were determined from the DNA. Counted in this sample were roughly 500,000 clones; roughly 88% of them appeared once. Roughly 3.1% of the sample rests with the top ten.

This clone was observed once. Its cognate antigen has yet to be identified. No quality values exist for individual bases; no much larger clone is one base distant. Collaborating institutions collected whole blood in K2EDTA tubes following their own protocols. For TCRbeta analysis, collaborators shipped samples in one of three forms: frozen whole blood, isolated PBMCs, or DNA extracted from either of those sample types. This TCR was recovered from a human donor in a cohort sampled during active COVID-19. The specimen was peripheral blood.

The CDR3 protein is CASSERGTSGLYEQYF. The DNA reads as follows: TGTGCCAGCAGTGAACGAGGGACTAGCGGACTATACGAGCAGTACTTC. The chain was built from TRBV2 and TRBJ2-7; 11 bases in the junction line up with TRBD2. The CDR3, from cysteine to phenylalanine, totals 16 residues. Kept here is only the CDR3 DNA, which spans 48 bases and is read in frame from base 1. Ends trimmed: V by 2 bases, J by 4 bases; bases unmatched to a gene: 7. CDR1 SNHLY and CDR2 FYNNEI were looked up in the germline V gene.